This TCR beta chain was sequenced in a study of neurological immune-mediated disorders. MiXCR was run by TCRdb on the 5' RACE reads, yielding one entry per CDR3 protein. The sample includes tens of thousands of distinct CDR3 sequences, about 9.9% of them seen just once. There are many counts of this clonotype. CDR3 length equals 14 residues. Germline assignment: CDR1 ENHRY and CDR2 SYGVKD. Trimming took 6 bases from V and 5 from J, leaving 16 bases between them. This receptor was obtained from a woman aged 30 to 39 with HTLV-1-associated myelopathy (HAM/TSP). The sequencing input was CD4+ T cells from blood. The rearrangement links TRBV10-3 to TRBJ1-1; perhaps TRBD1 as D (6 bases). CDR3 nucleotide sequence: TGTGCCATCAGCGCCTTACAGGGCGAGACTGAAGCTTTCTTT. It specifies CAISALQGETEAFF.